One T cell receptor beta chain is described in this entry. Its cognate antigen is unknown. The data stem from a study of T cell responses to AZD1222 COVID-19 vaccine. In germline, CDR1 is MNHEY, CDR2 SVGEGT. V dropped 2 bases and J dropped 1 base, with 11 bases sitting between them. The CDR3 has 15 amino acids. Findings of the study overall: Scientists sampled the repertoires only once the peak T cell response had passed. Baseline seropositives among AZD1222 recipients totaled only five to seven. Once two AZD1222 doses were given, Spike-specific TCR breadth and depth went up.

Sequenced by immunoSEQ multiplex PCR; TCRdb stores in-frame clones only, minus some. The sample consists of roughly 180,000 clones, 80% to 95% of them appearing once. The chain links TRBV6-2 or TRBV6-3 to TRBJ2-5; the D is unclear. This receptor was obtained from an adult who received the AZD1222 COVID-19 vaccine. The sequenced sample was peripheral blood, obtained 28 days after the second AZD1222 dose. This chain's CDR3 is CASSYQRMSQETQYF. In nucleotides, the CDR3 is TGTGCCAGCAGTTACCAAAGGATGAGCCAAGAGACCCAGTACTTC.